These 5 T cell receptor beta chains share one sample of origin, sequenced in a study of sequential checkpoint blockade in melanoma. Some clones are missing from TCRdb's copy, which holds only in-frame ones; the method was immunoSEQ multiplex PCR. The sample records roughly 12,000 clones, roughly 80% being singletons. Treatment noted: randomized to nivolumab then ipilimumab (arm A) or the reverse (arm B). The specimen comprised CD8+ T cells sorted from blood (inferred from file names), sampled from a patient given nivolumab and ipilimumab in sequence. Receptor source: a human donor with melanoma.

V is TRBV9 and J is TRBJ2-2, with 8 bases that match TRBD2. Germline trimming cut 6 bases from V and 5 bases from J; bases unmatched to any gene: 0. The V gene's germline CDR1 is SGDLS and CDR2 YYNGEE. The CDR3 totals 12 residues. CDR3 sequence reads: CASTSGTGELFF. Written as DNA, the CDR3 is TGTGCCAGCACTAGCGGGACCGGGGAGCTGTTTTTT.

This chain links TRBV7-9 with TRBJ2-3; D may be TRBD2 (5 bases). Germline V gene sequence: CDR1 SEHNR, CDR2 FQNEAQ (reference sequence). Trimming took off 0 bases at V and 8 bases at J, with 12 bases between the two ends. The CDR3 consists of 14 residues. The CDR3: CASSLAVAAGTQYF. As DNA, the CDR3 is TGTGCCAGCAGCTTAGCGGTGGCGGCGGGTACGCAGTATTTT.

Relative to its sample, this clone is large. CDR3 DNA: TGTGCCAGCAGTGTGGGAGAGAACACTGAAGCTTTCTTT. Translating gives CASSVGENTEAFF. The rearrangement uses TRBV6-4 and TRBJ1-1; D is unresolved. V was clipped by 4 bases and J by 1 base, with 7 bases between them. The CDR3 consists of 13 residues. Germline V CDR1 and CDR2: MRHNA, SNTAGT.

V is TRBV9 and J is TRBJ2-7; 9 bases agree with TRBD2. The CDR3 is 13 residues long. Germline V CDR1 and CDR2: SGDLS, YYNGEE. Trimming at V came to 3 bases and at J to 6 bases, leaving 4 bases not matched to a gene. CDR3 protein: CASSELAGAEQYF. CDR3 sequence (DNA): TGTGCCAGCAGCGAATTAGCGGGAGCCGAGCAGTACTTC.

In its sample, this clone was seen a few times. The rearrangement links TRBV5-4 to TRBJ2-7; 10 bases are a match to TRBD2. This CDR3 contains 15 residues. V lost 4 bases, J lost 0 bases, and 4 bases stayed unmatched. CDR1 SGHNT and CDR2 YYREEE come from the germline V gene (reference sequence). The CDR3 sequence is CASSVLAGLSYEQYF. In DNA, the CDR3 is TGTGCCAGCAGCGTACTAGCGGGGCTCTCCTACGAGCAGTACTTC.